The entry below gives a single TCR beta chain sequence along with its context. The sample belongs to a study of blood T cell repertoires in COVID-19. Study-wide context: Material from acute and convalescent COVID-19 was sourced from the United States, Italy and Spain.

In the original processing: Researchers report that nucleated cell counts were estimated from reference gene primer amplification. The method was immunoSEQ multiplex PCR; TCRdb's version includes in-frame clones alone and lacks a portion of them. V, J and clone size derive from that table, while D and trimming were established from the DNA sequence. The table has some 120,000 clones, over 75% seen once. The CDR3 covers 20 residues. The J gene is TRBJ2-7, the V gene TRBV21-1; the DNA was not compared with TRBD2, the D call given in the table. TRBV21-1 is an annotated pseudogene. The sequencing sample was made of peripheral blood. This sequence originates from a woman older than 75 with acute or convalescent COVID-19. The CDR3, as DNA: TGTGCCAGCAGCAAAATTCGGATTGGGCAAGTAAGACCGGGGGCCTACGAGCAGTACTTC. Translated: CASSKIRIGQVRPGAYEQYF.